This T cell receptor beta chain was captured in a study of blood T cell repertoires in COVID-19. About the research overall: Samples representing acute and convalescent COVID-19 were sourced from the United States, Italy and Spain. Sample material is recorded as cDNA or gDNA derived from T cells, B-cell-depleted T cells, or PBMCs.

V was trimmed by 6 bases and J by 3 bases, leaving 14 bases between them. The CDR3 has 15 amino acids. Germline V lookup: CDR1 SGHTA, CDR2 FQGNSA. Patients at the Seattle site were enrolled during active infection and followed longitudinally. Original methodology: Quantification of nucleated cells was approximated via reference gene primer amplification. Some clones are missing from TCRdb's copy, which holds only in-frame ones; the method was immunoSEQ multiplex PCR. V, J and clone size were drawn from that table, and D and trimming were deduced from the DNA. Of 200,000 to 250,000 clones in the sample, roughly nine tenths were seen once.

This receptor was taken from a man aged 55-75 years with COVID-19, enrolled during active disease. Sample: peripheral blood. The chain combines TRBV7-2 with TRBJ2-2, with D tentatively TRBD2 (6 bases). The CDR3 spells CASRRGGQDTGELFF. CDR3 coding DNA: TGTGCCAGCAGGCGAGGAGGGCAGGACACCGGGGAGCTGTTTTTT.